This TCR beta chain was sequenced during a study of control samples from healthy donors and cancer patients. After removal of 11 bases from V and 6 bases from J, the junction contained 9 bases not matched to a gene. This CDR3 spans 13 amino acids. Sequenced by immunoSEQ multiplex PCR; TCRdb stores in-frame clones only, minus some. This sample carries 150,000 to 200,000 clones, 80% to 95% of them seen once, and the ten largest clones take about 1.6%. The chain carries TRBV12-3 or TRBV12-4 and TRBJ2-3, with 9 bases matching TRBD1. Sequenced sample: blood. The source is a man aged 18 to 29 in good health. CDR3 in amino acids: CASGQGFWDTQYF. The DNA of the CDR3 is TGTGCCTCGGGACAGGGTTTCTGGGATACGCAGTATTTT.